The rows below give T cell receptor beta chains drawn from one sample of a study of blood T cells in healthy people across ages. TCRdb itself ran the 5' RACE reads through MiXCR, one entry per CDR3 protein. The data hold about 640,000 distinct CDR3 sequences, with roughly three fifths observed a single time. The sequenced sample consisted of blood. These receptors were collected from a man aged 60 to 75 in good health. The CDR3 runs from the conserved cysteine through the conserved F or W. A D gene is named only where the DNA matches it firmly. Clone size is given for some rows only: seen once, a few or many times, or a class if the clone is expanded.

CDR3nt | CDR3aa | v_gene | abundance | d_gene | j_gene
TGTGCCAGCAGGCCCGACAGGGAGGATACGCAGTATTTT | CASRPDREDTQYF | TRBV12-3/TRBV12-4 | NA | TRBD1 | TRBJ2-3
TGCGCCAGCAGCCAAGAAGGGCCAAACAGGGTTGACACCGGGGAGCTGTTTTTT | CASSQEGPNRVDTGELFF | TRBV4-1 | NA | NA | TRBJ2-2
TGTGCCAGCAGCCCCCGGACAGTCTGGGAGACCCAGTACTTC | CASSPRTVWETQYF | TRBV9 | NA | NA | TRBJ2-5
TGTGCCAGCAGCCCGTTATCCGGGGGCCGTGTGGAGCAGTACTTC | CASSPLSGGRVEQYF | TRBV4-2 | few | NA | TRBJ2-7
TGTGCCATCAGTGAAGGGCAGTCTATCAATCAGCCCCAGCATTTT | CAISEGQSINQPQHF | TRBV10-3 | NA | NA | TRBJ1-5
TGTGCCAGCAGACGGGGAGTCCATGAGCAGTTCTTC | CASRRGVHEQFF | TRBV6-5 | NA | NA | TRBJ2-1
TGTGCCAGCAGTGGACAGGGAGGCAATCAGCCCCAGCATTTT | CASSGQGGNQPQHF | TRBV6-1 | NA | TRBD1 | TRBJ1-5
TGTGCCACCCGAGGGGAGGAAAAACTGTTTTTT | CATRGEEKLFF | TRBV10-3 | NA | NA | TRBJ1-4
TGTGCCAGCAGCTTACCTGCTTCCTATAATTCACCCCTCCACTTT | CASSLPASYNSPLHF | TRBV11-2 | few | NA | TRBJ1-6
TGTGCCAACAGCCCTAGCGGGGGGGCCCCAGATACGCAGTATTTT | CANSPSGGAPDTQYF | TRBV7-2 | NA | TRBD2 | TRBJ2-3
TGCGCCAGCAGCCCCCAGGGAACTGATGGCTACACCTTC | CASSPQGTDGYTF | TRBV4-1 | NA | NA | TRBJ1-2
TGTGCCACCAGTGATTCAAGACTAGCCACCACAGATACGCAGTATTTT | CATSDSRLATTDTQYF | TRBV24-1 | NA | TRBD2 | TRBJ2-3
TGTGCCACCGCCCTAGACAGGGAAGAGACCCAGTACTTC | CATALDREETQYF | TRBV24-1 | NA | TRBD1 | TRBJ2-5
TGCGCCAGCAGCCCTGATGGGCGAGCGGACCAAGAGACCCAGTACTTC | CASSPDGRADQETQYF | TRBV5-1 | NA | NA | TRBJ2-5
TGTGCCAGCAGCCCCCTGGCCAACCCCGACGGCTACACCTTC | CASSPLANPDGYTF | TRBV5-5 | few | NA | TRBJ1-2
TGTGCCAGCAGCCAAGCAGGGAACTATGGCTACACCTTC | CASSQAGNYGYTF | TRBV14 | few | NA | TRBJ1-2
TGCAGTGCTAGCACGGGGGGACAAGAGACCCAGTACTTC | CSASTGGQETQYF | TRBV20-1 | few | TRBD2 | TRBJ2-5
TGTGCCAGCAGCTCCGGACTAGGAGCGAGCACAGATACGCAGTATTTT | CASSSGLGASTDTQYF | TRBV5-5 | many | TRBD2 | TRBJ2-3
TGTGCCAGCAGTGAGTTGCTAGCGGGCGCTCAAAAGACCCAGTACTTC | CASSELLAGAQKTQYF | TRBV6-1 | NA | TRBD2 | TRBJ2-5
TGTGCCAGCAGTTTAGAAGAGGGGTTTAATTCACCCCTCCACTTT | CASSLEEGFNSPLHF | TRBV12-3/TRBV12-4 | NA | NA | TRBJ1-6
TGTGCCAGCAGCTTACGCCAAGGGTATGACCCTGAAGCTTTCTTT | CASSLRQGYDPEAFF | TRBV7-9 | NA | NA | TRBJ1-1
TGTGCCAGCAGCTTAGGGGCTAGCACAGAGACGCAGTATTTT | CASSLGASTETQYF | TRBV7-2 | NA | NA | TRBJ2-3
TGCAGTGCTAGAGGGGTCGGCTACGAGCAGTACTTC | CSARGVGYEQYF | TRBV20-1 | NA | NA | TRBJ2-7
TGTGCCAGCATGGCGGATGCCCAAGATACGCAGTATTTT | CASMADAQDTQYF | TRBV2 | NA | NA | TRBJ2-3
TGCAGTGCTAGAGAGACAGGGCTCGAGACCCAGTACTTC | CSARETGLETQYF | TRBV20-1 | NA | TRBD1 | TRBJ2-5
TGCAGTGCTAAAAGACAGGTTAGGTCCTACGAGCAGTACTTC | CSAKRQVRSYEQYF | TRBV20-1 | NA | NA | TRBJ2-7
TGTGCCAGCAGTTTCGGGACAGGGGGCTCCGGGGCCAACGTCCTGACTTTC | CASSFGTGGSGANVLTF | TRBV6-5 | NA | TRBD1 | TRBJ2-6
TGTGCCAGCAGCTTAGGACCCTTGTTGGAGCAGTTCTTC | CASSLGPLLEQFF | TRBV7-2 | NA | NA | TRBJ2-1
TGTGCCAGCAGCCCAGGACAGGGCCTAGTCGAGCAGTACTTC | CASSPGQGLVEQYF | TRBV7-9 | few | TRBD1 | TRBJ2-7
TGTGCCAGCAGTTTCGGGACAGCCCGGGACGAGCAGTACTTC | CASSFGTARDEQYF | TRBV12-3/TRBV12-4 | NA | TRBD1 | TRBJ2-7
TGTGCCATCCTGAGGGATTTCGGGACTGAAGCTTTCTTT | CAILRDFGTEAFF | TRBV28 | NA | NA | TRBJ1-1
TGTGCCAGCAGTTACTCCCGATCGGGACTAGCATCCTACGAGCAGTACTTC | CASSYSRSGLASYEQYF | TRBV6-5 | few | TRBD2 | TRBJ2-7
TGTGCCAGCCGCTGGCTAGAGTCTAAAGAGACCCAGTACTTC | CASRWLESKETQYF | TRBV5-6 | few | NA | TRBJ2-5
TGCAGTGCTAGGCATCGGACTAGCGGCTCCTACGAGCAGTACTTC | CSARHRTSGSYEQYF | TRBV20-1 | NA | TRBD2 | TRBJ2-7
TGCGCCAGCAGCTTGTCAGGGAGGGGACCTGAAGCTTTCTTT | CASSLSGRGPEAFF | TRBV5-1 | NA | NA | TRBJ1-1
TGTGCCAGCAGCCAAGGACTGGGGACTAACTATGGCTACACCTTC | CASSQGLGTNYGYTF | TRBV3-1 | NA | NA | TRBJ1-2
TGTGCCAGCAGCTTAGATCACGGCGTAGGCACAGATACGCAGTATTTT | CASSLDHGVGTDTQYF | TRBV11-2 | NA | NA | TRBJ2-3
TGCAGCGTCAAATGGACAGGAATGAACACTGAAGCTTTCTTT | CSVKWTGMNTEAFF | TRBV29-1 | NA | TRBD1 | TRBJ1-1
TGCAGTGCCACCGGACTAGCGGGGGGCTCATACAATGAGCAGTTCTTC | CSATGLAGGSYNEQFF | TRBV20-1 | NA | TRBD2 | TRBJ2-1
TGCGCCTGCAGCTTGAGCGGCCAAGAGACCCAGTACTTC | CACSLSGQETQYF | TRBV5-1 | NA | NA | TRBJ2-5
TGTGCCACCTGGACAGGGAGGAGCTCTTACAATGAGCAGTTCTTC | CATWTGRSSYNEQFF | TRBV28 | NA | TRBD1 | TRBJ2-1
TGCAGCGCTAGATGGGGGGAACGGAACACTGAAGCTTTCTTT | CSARWGERNTEAFF | TRBV29-1 | few | NA | TRBJ1-1
TGTGCCAGCAGCTTAGGGAGAGCCCCCCCAACCACAATGCGAGAGACCCAGTACTTC | CASSLGRAPPTTMRETQYF | TRBV7-2 | few | NA | TRBJ2-5
TGCAGTGCGCGGACAGGGGGTGCTTATGGCTACACCTTC | CSARTGGAYGYTF | TRBV20-1 | NA | TRBD1 | TRBJ1-2
TGTGCCAGCAGCTCAGGGATTGGGCAGCCCCAGCATTTT | CASSSGIGQPQHF | TRBV3-1 | NA | NA | TRBJ1-5
TGTGCCAGCAGCGCTACCGGTTACAGGATCACAGATACGCAGTATTTT | CASSATGYRITDTQYF | TRBV28 | NA | NA | TRBJ2-3
TGCAGTGCTAGATCAACAGGGGCGAACTCTGAAGCTTTCTTT | CSARSTGANSEAFF | TRBV20-1 | NA | TRBD1 | TRBJ1-1